Included here is one TCR beta chain sequence, with context. Its specificity is not known. These data come from a study of blood T cells in healthy people across ages. A second about 7 to 11 cycle PCR used barcoded and J-beta primers. A single record per CDR3 protein comes from TCRdb applying MiXCR to the 5' RACE reads. The data show 1.5 million to 2 million distinct CDR3 sequences, around 50% seen once. Study-level points and caveats: Naive T cell percentage showed a strong correlation with TCR beta diversity. Naive CD4+ cells and diversity were both higher in long-lived donors than in aged donors.

Healthy Caucasian individuals from Russia aged roughly 6 to 100 served as donors. Staff drew about 10 milliliters of peripheral blood from each donor. Specimen: blood. The receptor's source is a woman aged 35 to 49 in good health.

As DNA, the CDR3 is TGTGCCAGCAGCCCCGGACAGCCTCTCAATGAAAAACTGTTTTTT. Protein: CASSPGQPLNEKLFF. The V call is TRBV7-2, the J call TRBJ1-4; tentatively, D is TRBD1 (6 bases). The V and J ends lost 5 bases and 5 bases respectively, with 15 bases between them. The CDR3 runs to 15 residues. The V gene's germline CDR1 is SGHTA and CDR2 FQGNSA.